One and the same sample provided the 10 T cell receptor beta chains below, sequenced in a study of cytomegalovirus exposure and HLA in healthy donors. The PCR was carried out with 60 Vbeta primers and 13 Jbeta primers. The method was immunoSEQ multiplex PCR; TCRdb's version includes in-frame clones alone and lacks a portion of them. The table lists roughly 240,000 clones, around 80% of them singletons. The sequenced material came from PBMCs. Receptors were obtained from a boy between 10 and 17 years old in good health and CMV-seronegative.

The J gene is TRBJ1-4, the V gene TRBV2; TRBD1 might be the D (6 bases). CDR1 is SNHLY, CDR2 FYNNEI, per germline. V was pared by 7 bases and J by 4 bases, with 10 bases between. The CDR3 has 13 amino acids. Here the CDR3 DNA reads TGTGCCAGCACCGGGACACTTAATGAAAAACTGTTTTTT. This sequence encodes CASTGTLNEKLFF.

The chain has TRBV7-6 and TRBJ1-1, with a tentative D call TRBD1 (6 bases). The V end was cut by 5 bases, the J end by 6 bases, with 19 bases between. The CDR3 loop spans 15 amino acids. From germline, CDR1 is SGHVS and CDR2 FNYEAQ. CDR3 DNA sequence: TGTGCCAGCAGCCGTTCAGGGGTGGAGAGCGCTGAAGCTTTCTTT. Translating it yields CASSRSGVESAEAFF. Full variable domain (remainder filled in from reference TRBV7-6 and TRBJ1-1): GAGVSQSPRYKVTKRGQDVALRCDPISGHVSLYWYRQALGQGPEFLTYFNYEAQQDKSGLPNDRFSAERPEGSISTLTIQRTEQRDSAMYRCASSRSGVESAEAFFGQGTRLTVV.

The chain carries TRBV28 and TRBJ1-5; 7 bases agree with TRBD1. This CDR3 is 15 amino acids long. With V trimmed by 6 bases and J by 3 bases, 8 bases remained unmatched. CDR1 MDHEN and CDR2 SYDVKM come from the germline V gene. DNA of the CDR3: TGTGCCAGCAGCCCCGACAGGGATTACAATCAGCCCCAGCATTTT. It codes for CASSPDRDYNQPQHF.

This chain connects TRBV11-2 to TRBJ2-5; possibly TRBD2 for D (5 bases). CDR3 length equals 15 residues. V dropped 1 base and J dropped 1 base, with 10 bases sitting between them. Germline CDR1 SGHAT, CDR2 FQNNGV. CDR3 in DNA: TGTGCCAGCAGCTTAGGAGCGGCGGTCCAAGAGACCCAGTACTTC. This sequence encodes CASSLGAAVQETQYF.

The genes are TRBV4-1 and TRBJ2-7; TRBD1 matches at 7 bases. From germline, CDR1 is MGHRA and CDR2 YSYEKL. Trimming took 3 bases from V and 2 from J; bases not matched to a gene: 10. This CDR3 has 16 amino acids. Here the CDR3 DNA reads TGCGCCAGCAGCCAGCCTTTCTCGACAGGGCCCTACGAGCAGTACTTC. Protein sequence: CASSQPFSTGPYEQYF.

This clone was recorded once. The chain is built from TRBV18 and TRBJ1-5; 10 nucleotides line up with TRBD1. The CDR3 has 16 residues. CDR1 KGHSH and CDR2 LQKENI come from the germline V gene. V dropped 3 bases and J dropped 4; count of bases not matched to a gene: 6. CDR3 coding DNA: TGTGCCAGCTCACCCTCAGGGGGACAGGGGAATCAGCCCCAGCATTTT. As protein: CASSPSGGQGNQPQHF.

The chain has TRBV2 and TRBJ1-2; D might be TRBD1 (5 bases). The CDR3 covers 11 residues. V lost 6 bases to trimming and J lost 7 bases, with 9 bases between them. Germline V gene data show CDR1 as SNHLY and CDR2 as FYNNEI. The chain's CDR3 is CASRAGGGYTF. Written as DNA, the CDR3 is TGTGCCAGCAGAGCCGGGGGTGGCTACACCTTC. The entire variable domain, with the rest obtained from reference TRBV2 and TRBJ1-2, is as follows: EPEVTQTPSHQVTQMGQEVILRCVPISNHLYFYWYRQILGQKVEFLVSFYNNEISEKSEIFDDQFSVERPDGSNFTLKIRSTKLEDSAMYFCASRAGGGYTFGSGTRLTVV.

This chain joins TRBV19 and TRBJ2-1, with D tentatively TRBD1 (6 bases). The germline V and J ends were trimmed by 3 bases and 6 bases, with 15 bases remaining between them. Germline assignment: CDR1 LNHDA and CDR2 SQIVND (reference sequence). The CDR3 length is 15 residues. The CDR3 coding sequence is TGTGCCAGTAGTATCGTTACTAGAGGGGGCAATGAGCAGTTCTTC. Its translation is CASSIVTRGGNEQFF.

V and J are TRBV4-1 and TRBJ2-1; 16 nucleotides align to TRBD2. CDR3 length equals 16 residues. V shed 6 bases and J 7 bases; nucleotides not matched to a gene: 6. The germline CDR1 and CDR2 sequences are MGHRA and YSYEKL. Written as DNA, the CDR3 is TGCGCCAGCAGGGTGGGGACTAGCGGGAGGGGGAATGAGCAGTTCTTC. Amino acids: CASRVGTSGRGNEQFF.

This clone was detected only once. This sequence joins TRBV11-1 and TRBJ1-1; the D is unclear. This CDR3 contains 14 residues. Trimming removed 3 bases at V and 11 bases at J, with 19 bases between. Germline CDR1 is SGHAT and CDR2 is FQDESV (reference sequence). CDR3 sequence reads: CASSFAQAVPLAFF. As DNA, the CDR3 is TGTGCCAGCAGCTTTGCGCAAGCCGTCCCCTTGGCTTTCTTT. Supplemented by reference TRBV11-1 and TRBJ1-1, the full variable domain reads EAEVAQSPRYKITEKSQAVAFWCDPISGHATLYWYRQILGQGPELLVQFQDESVVDDSQLPKDRFSAERLKGVDSTLKIQPAELGDSAMYLCASSFAQAVPLAFFGQGTRLTVV.